This TCR beta chain was sequenced in a study of immune evolution from preneoplasia to lung adenocarcinoma. After pathologic assessment, macro-dissection selected premalignant or tumor cells for extraction. From germline, CDR1 is MNHEY and CDR2 SVGAGI. V trimming: 6 bases; J trimming: 4 bases; junction bases outside the gene matches: 3. The CDR3 runs to 14 residues. Study results and limitations: Normal lung had the highest top T cell clone frequencies. Compared with EGFR-mutant or double wild-type lesions, KRAS-mutant nodules were more clonal. Clonality was highest in normal lung, lower in later-stage lesions apparently.

Profiling relied on immunoSEQ multiplex PCR, and the TCRdb table lists in-frame clones only, not all of them. The sample has fewer than 4,500 clones, about 85% seen once. With regard to this clone: The antigen is undetermined.

Sequenced material: FFPE minimally invasive lung adenocarcinoma tissue. The receptor was isolated from an older donor with lung adenocarcinoma. The chain has TRBV6-5 and TRBJ2-5, with TRBD1 matching 12 bases. The CDR3 sequence is CASSWDRGRETQYF. CDR3 sequence (DNA): TGTGCCAGCAGCTGGGACAGGGGGCGAGAGACCCAGTACTTC.